What follows are 21 T cell receptor beta chains derived from one specimen sequenced in a study of spatial heterogeneity in lung cancer (dated by TCRdb to between 2018 and 2020). The library was produced with 5' RACE. For sequencing, a NextSeq 500 was employed. The raw public data were reprocessed by TCRdb itself: fastp quality trimming at Q25, MiXCR clonotype calling, in-frame beta chains only. Every distinct CDR3 protein forms one entry, paired with its most common genes and DNA. The sample profile shows almost 75,000 distinct CDR3 sequences; about an eighth of them were found once. The top ten hold under 7.5% of the sample. The label giving this sample's time point can be read as: sample taken at primary tumor resection. Whole RNA extracted from tumor and nontumor lung tissue, or from cryopreserved PBMC samples, was used for TCR sequencing without cell sorting. The sequencing used PBMCs, collected at surgery. The receptors shown here come from a male donor with early-stage non-small cell lung cancer.

This sequence joins TRBV7-9 and TRBJ2-7; tentatively, D is TRBD1 (5 bases). With 5 bases removed from V and 6 bases from J, the gap between germline ends came to 17 bases. The CDR3 runs 14 residues. Germline V gene data show CDR1 as SEHNR and CDR2 as FQNEAQ (reference sequence). CDR3: CASSPPSGFSEQYF. Written as DNA, the CDR3 is TGTGCCAGCAGCCCCCCCTCAGGGTTCTCCGAGCAGTACTTC. Looking up the rest from reference TRBV7-9 and TRBJ2-7 gives the full variable domain: DTGVSQNPRHKITKRGQNVTFRCDPISEHNRLYWYRQTLGQGPEFLTYFQNEAQLEKSRLLSDRFSAERPKGSFSTLEIQRTEQGDSAMYLCASSPPSGFSEQYFGPGTRLTVT.

The J gene is TRBJ2-3, the V gene TRBV20-1; tentative D call: TRBD1 (5 bases). The CDR3 sequence is 15 residues long. Germline CDR1 DFQATT, CDR2 SNEGSKA (reference sequence). Trimming removed 4 bases from V and 6 bases from J, with 20 bases in between. CDR3 residues: CSATEVVGARDTQYF. As DNA, the CDR3 is TGCAGTGCTACAGAGGTAGTAGGGGCTCGGGATACGCAGTATTTT.

This clonotype was counted ten times or more. As DNA, the CDR3 is TGTGCCAGCAGCTTAGCGCCGGCGGGAGCGACGAATACGCAGTATTTT. Amino acids: CASSLAPAGATNTQYF. The chain links TRBV7-8 to TRBJ2-3, with 7 bases identical to TRBD2. This CDR3 is 16 amino acids long. V dropped 0 bases and J dropped 7; count of bases not matched to a gene: 10. CDR1 and CDR2 from the germline V gene are SGHVS and FQNEAQ.

This clonotype was detected ten times or more. This chain links TRBV12-3 or TRBV12-4 with TRBJ2-1, with 9 bases fitting TRBD1. The junction had 10 bases not matched to a gene; V was cut back by 6 bases and J by 10 bases. This CDR3 contains 14 residues. The CDR3 loop reads CASRTGQGLEEQFF. CDR3 DNA sequence: TGTGCCAGCAGGACGGGACAGGGCCTAGAAGAGCAGTTCTTC.

In this sample, this clonotype turned up a few times. V gene TRBV19 combines with J gene TRBJ2-1, with 8 nucleotides matching TRBD2. Germline values: CDR1 LNHDA, CDR2 SQIVND (reference sequence). The V gene end was trimmed by 6 bases and the J gene end by 5 bases; junction bases not matched to a gene: 9. The CDR3 length is 15 residues. Here the CDR3 reads CASSVTSGGNNEQFF. Written as DNA, the CDR3 is TGTGCCAGTAGCGTAACTAGCGGAGGCAACAATGAGCAGTTCTTC.

The chain links TRBV4-1 to TRBJ2-3; TRBD2 aligns across 8 bases. This CDR3 has 14 amino acids. V was pared by 0 bases and J by 9 bases, with 5 bases of the junction left unmatched. Germline values: CDR1 MGHRA, CDR2 YSYEKL. The chain's CDR3 is CASSQEERERTQYF. The CDR3 DNA follows: TGCGCCAGCAGCCAAGAGGAGCGGGAGCGGACGCAGTATTTT.

This clonotype showed up just a few times. The rearrangement joins TRBV5-1 to TRBJ1-1; a possible D gene is TRBD1 (6 bases). V lost 4 bases and J 4 bases, leaving 17 bases between the germline ends. The CDR3 consists of 15 residues. Germline V lookup: CDR1 SGHRS, CDR2 YFSETQ. The CDR3 DNA follows: TGCGCCAGCAGCCGGGCGTGGGGGCTGAGCACTGAAGCTTTCTTT. This codes for CASSRAWGLSTEAFF.

There are many counts of this clonotype. This chain joins TRBV2 and TRBJ1-1; D may be TRBD1 (6 bases). This CDR3 is 15 amino acids long. Trimming stripped 6 bases from V and 4 bases from J, with 18 bases between. Germline values: CDR1 SNHLY, CDR2 FYNNEI. As DNA, the CDR3 is TGTGCCAGCAGCGAAAGCGTGGGGGCGCCCACTGAAGCTTTCTTT. Translating gives CASSESVGAPTEAFF. Full variable domain (remainder filled in from reference TRBV2 and TRBJ1-1): EPEVTQTPSHQVTQMGQEVILRCVPISNHLYFYWYRQILGQKVEFLVSFYNNEISEKSEIFDDQFSVERPDGSNFTLKIRSTKLEDSAMYFCASSESVGAPTEAFFGQGTRLTVV.

As for this clonotype: A much larger clone is a single base away; this may be a read error. V and J are TRBV20-1 and TRBJ1-2; D unclear. The CDR3 has 13 amino acids. The V end lost 1 base, the J end lost 0 bases, and 6 bases lay between the germline ends. Germline V CDR1 and CDR2: DFQATT, SNEGSKA (reference sequence). The chain's CDR3 is CSARGGTNYGYTF. The CDR3 DNA sequence: TGCAGTGCTAGAGGCGGAACTAACTATGGCTACACCTTC.

This rearrangement joins TRBV2 to TRBJ2-7, with 8 bases identical to TRBD2. The CDR3 runs to 15 residues. V lost 8 bases, J lost 0 bases, and 9 bases stayed unmatched. Germline loops: CDR1 SNHLY, CDR2 FYNNEI. In DNA form, the CDR3 reads TGTGCCAGCCTCGGAACTAGCGGATTCTCCTACGAGCAGTACTTC. This sequence encodes CASLGTSGFSYEQYF.

This clonotype was observed a few times. The J gene is TRBJ2-1, the V gene TRBV6-1; 11 nucleotides line up with TRBD2. Germline-derived CDR1 and CDR2 are MNHNS and SASEGT. This CDR3 is 16 amino acids long. V shed 2 bases and J 8 bases; nucleotides not matched to a gene: 8. CDR3 nucleotide sequence: TGTGCCAGCAGTGAACTCCAACTAGCGGGAGTCTATGAGCAGTTCTTC. Encoded protein: CASSELQLAGVYEQFF.

This clonotype showed up just a few times. The V and J genes are TRBV28 and TRBJ2-7; 10 nucleotides align to TRBD1. The CDR3 totals 15 residues. Germline CDR1 is MDHEN and CDR2 is SYDVKM. V was clipped by 2 bases and J by 0 bases; unmatched bases: 1. The CDR3 sequence is CASSLGTGASYEQYF. The DNA of the CDR3 is TGTGCCAGCAGTTTAGGGACAGGGGCCTCCTACGAGCAGTACTTC.

This chain uses TRBV20-1 with TRBJ2-7, with 13 bases matching TRBD2. CDR1 and CDR2 from the germline V gene are DFQATT and SNEGSKA (reference sequence). The V and J ends lost 4 bases and 7 bases, in that order; junction bases with no gene match: 7. The CDR3 is made up of 14 amino acids. The DNA for the CDR3 is TGCAGTGCTACTGGACTAGCGGGAGTCGATGAGCAGTACTTC. Translating gives CSATGLAGVDEQYF.

The V gene is TRBV5-4, the J gene TRBJ2-2; possibly TRBD1 for D (6 bases). Germline V CDR1 and CDR2: SGHNT, YYREEE (reference sequence). Trimming left V 10 bases short and J 2 bases short, with 15 bases between. The CDR3 has 14 amino acids. CDR3 sequence: CAVNLGHNTGELFF. The CDR3 region has the DNA TGTGCCGTAAATTTGGGACACAACACCGGGGAGCTGTTTTTT. Complete variable domain (other parts from reference TRBV5-4 and TRBJ2-2): ETGVTQSPTHLIKTRGQQVTLRCSSQSGHNTVSWYQQALGQGPQFIFQYYREEENGRGNFPPRFSGLQFPNYSSELNVNALELDDSALYLCAVNLGHNTGELFFGEGSRLTVL.

In its sample, this clonotype was seen a few times. This chain uses TRBV20-1 with TRBJ1-5; no reliable D call. This CDR3 comprises 13 residues. Between the trimmed V and J ends, which lost 5 bases and 0 bases, there was a span of 8 bases. Germline-derived CDR1 and CDR2 are DFQATT and SNEGSKA (reference sequence). The CDR3 nucleotides are TGCAGTGCTGAGGCAGATAGCAATCAGCCCCAGCATTTT. Protein sequence: CSAEADSNQPQHF.

The sample holds a few counts of this clonotype. The chain combines TRBV4-2 with TRBJ2-7, with no clear D. Germline V gene sequence: CDR1 LGHNA, CDR2 YNFKEQ. With 4 bases removed from V and 0 bases from J, the gap between germline ends came to 7 bases. This CDR3 is built from 13 residues. In nucleotides, the CDR3 is TGTGCCAGCAGCCTCCGGGTCTCCTACGAGCAGTACTTC. It encodes CASSLRVSYEQYF.

This clonotype came up many times. The chain employs TRBV21-1 and TRBJ2-7. TRBV21-1 is a listed pseudogene. The CDR3 loop spans 11 amino acids. In DNA form, the CDR3 reads TGTGCCAGCAGCGAAATCTACGAGCAGTACTTC. Encoded protein: CASSEIYEQYF.

This clonotype was counted many times. The chain joins TRBV24-1 to TRBJ2-3; D might be TRBD1 (5 bases). Germline V gene sequence: CDR1 KGHDR, CDR2 SFDVKD. Between the trimmed V and J ends, which lost 6 bases and 6 bases, there was a span of 12 bases. This CDR3 spans 13 amino acids. The CDR3 reads CATSQDNLDTQYF. In nucleotides, the CDR3 is TGTGCCACCAGTCAGGACAATTTGGATACGCAGTATTTT.

The V call is TRBV2, the J call TRBJ2-3; perhaps TRBD1 as D (5 bases). The length of the CDR3 is 14 residues. Germline lookup yields CDR1 SNHLY and CDR2 FYNNEI. V was trimmed by 5 bases and J by 2 bases, leaving 11 bases between them. CDR3 nucleotide sequence: TGTGCCAGCAGTTACATGACAGTCACAGATACGCAGTATTTT. It encodes CASSYMTVTDTQYF. The entire variable domain, with the rest obtained from reference TRBV2 and TRBJ2-3, is as follows: EPEVTQTPSHQVTQMGQEVILRCVPISNHLYFYWYRQILGQKVEFLVSFYNNEISEKSEIFDDQFSVERPDGSNFTLKIRSTKLEDSAMYFCASSYMTVTDTQYFGPGTRLTVL.

The rearrangement joins TRBV5-1 to TRBJ2-3, with TRBD2 identical over 9 bases. V lost 0 bases and J lost 3; bases outside the gene matches: 2. Germline values: CDR1 SGHRS, CDR2 YFSETQ. CDR3 length: 15 residues. CDR3 loop: CASSLGSGSTDTQYF. CDR3 DNA sequence: TGCGCCAGCAGCTTGGGTAGCGGGAGTACAGATACGCAGTATTTT.

This clonotype occurred many times. This chain joins TRBV5-1 and TRBJ2-7; D remains unclear. The germline CDR1 and CDR2 sequences are SGHRS and YFSETQ. This CDR3 is 13 amino acids long. V was cut by 0 bases and J by 3 bases, with 7 bases left in between. CDR3 loop: CASSLGRDYEQYF. CDR3 DNA sequence: TGCGCCAGCAGCTTGGGTAGGGACTACGAGCAGTACTTC. Filled out from reference TRBV5-1 and TRBJ2-7, the complete variable domain reads KAGVTQTPRYLIKTRGQQVTLSCSPISGHRSVSWYQQTPGQGLQFLFEYFSETQRNKGNFPGRFSGRQFSNSRSEMNVSTLELGDSALYLCASSLGRDYEQYFGPGTRLTVT.